The present T cell receptor beta chain was sequenced within a study of a mutant IDH1 vaccine in newly diagnosed glioma. Time point here: week 35, safety follow-up. All doses held 300 ug of mutant IDH1 20-mer peptide, with topical imiquimod. Concerning this clone itself: Its antigen is unknown.

TCRdb's table, derived via immunoSEQ multiplex PCR, lists solely in-frame clones and lacks some. The sample holds tens of thousands of clones, about four fifths seen once. The CDR3 runs to 14 residues. The V end was cut by 6 bases, the J end by 2 bases, with 14 bases between. CDR1 LNHNV and CDR2 YYDKDF come from the germline V gene (reference sequence). This chain joins TRBV15 and TRBJ2-7, with a tentative D call TRBD2 (5 bases). Material: PBMCs, obtained from a glioma patient whose treatment included an IDH1 peptide vaccine. This clonotype was sampled from a woman aged 40 to 50 with glioma. Some clones in this sample may be carry-over from other donors' samples. The CDR3 reads CATRRSRDPYEQYF. DNA for the CDR3: TGTGCCACCAGACGTTCCCGGGATCCCTACGAGCAGTACTTC. The variable domain in full, completed from reference TRBV15 and TRBJ2-7, reads DAMVIQNPRYQVTQFGKPVTLSCSQTLNHNVMYWYQQKSSQAPKLLFHYYDKDFNNEADTPDNFQSRRPNTSFCFLDIRSPGLGDTAMYLCATRRSRDPYEQYFGPGTRLTVT.